The present T cell receptor beta chain was sequenced within a study of identical twins. Broader study findings: While abundant cord blood beta clonotypes carried fewer insertions, memory repertoires showed no such pattern. Twin pairs had excess sharing that was weaker in beta out-of-frame sequences.

A remark on this clonotype: The antigen is not known.

TCRdb re-derived calls from the 5' RACE reads in MiXCR, one entry per CDR3 protein. The table shows approximately 700,000 distinct CDR3 sequences, with 6.1% occurring only once. Among all donors, each was a healthy Caucasian. J gave up 2 bases and V 7 bases, and 4 bases lay outside the gene matches. Germline V CDR1 and CDR2: SEHNR, FQNEAQ (reference sequence). The length of the CDR3 is 13 residues. The TCR was taken from a man aged 18-30 years in good health. The chain links TRBV7-9 to TRBJ2-7; 8 bases line up with TRBD1. Sequencing was performed on naive T cells sorted from blood. In nucleotides, the CDR3 is TGTGCCAGCAACGAACAGGGGGCCTACGAGCAGTACTTC. Translated: CASNEQGAYEQYF.